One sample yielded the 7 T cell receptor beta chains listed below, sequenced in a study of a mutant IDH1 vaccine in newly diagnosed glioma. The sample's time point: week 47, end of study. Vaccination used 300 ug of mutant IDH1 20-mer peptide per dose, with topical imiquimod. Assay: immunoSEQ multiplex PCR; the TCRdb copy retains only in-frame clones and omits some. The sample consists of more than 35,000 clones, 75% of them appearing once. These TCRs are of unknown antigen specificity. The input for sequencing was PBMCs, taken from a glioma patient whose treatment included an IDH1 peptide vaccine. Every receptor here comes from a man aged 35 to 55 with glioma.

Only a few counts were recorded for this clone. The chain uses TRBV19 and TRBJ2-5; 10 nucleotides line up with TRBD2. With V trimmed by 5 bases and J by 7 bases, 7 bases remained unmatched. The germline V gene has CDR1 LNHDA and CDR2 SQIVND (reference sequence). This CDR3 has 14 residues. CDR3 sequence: CASSATSGTWTQYF. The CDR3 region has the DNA TGTGCCAGTAGTGCTACTAGCGGGACATGGACCCAGTACTTC.

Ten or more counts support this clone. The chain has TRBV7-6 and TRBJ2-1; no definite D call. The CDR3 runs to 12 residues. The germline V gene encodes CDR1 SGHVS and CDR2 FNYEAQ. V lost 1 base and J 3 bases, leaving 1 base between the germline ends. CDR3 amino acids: CASSLGYNEQFF. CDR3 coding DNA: TGTGCCAGCAGCTTAGGCTACAATGAGCAGTTCTTC.

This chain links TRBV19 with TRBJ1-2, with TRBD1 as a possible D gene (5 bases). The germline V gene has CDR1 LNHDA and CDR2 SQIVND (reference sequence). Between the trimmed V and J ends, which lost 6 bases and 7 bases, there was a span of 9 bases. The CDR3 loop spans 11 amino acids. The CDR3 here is CASSWGSGYTF. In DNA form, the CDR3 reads TGTGCCAGTAGCTGGGGGAGTGGCTACACCTTC.

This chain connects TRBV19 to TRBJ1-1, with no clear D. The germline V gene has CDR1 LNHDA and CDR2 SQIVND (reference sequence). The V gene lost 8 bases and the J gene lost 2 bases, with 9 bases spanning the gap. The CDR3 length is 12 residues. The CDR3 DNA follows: TGTGCCAGTGGCGGGCCCAACACTGAAGCTTTCTTT. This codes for CASGGPNTEAFF.

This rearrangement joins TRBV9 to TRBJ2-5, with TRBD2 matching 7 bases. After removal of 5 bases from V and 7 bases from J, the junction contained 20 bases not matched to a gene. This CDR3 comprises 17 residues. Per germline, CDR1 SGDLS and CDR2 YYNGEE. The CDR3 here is CASSTGTNPRSDGTQYF. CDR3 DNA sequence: TGTGCCAGCAGTACCGGGACTAACCCGCGCTCAGACGGGACCCAGTACTTC. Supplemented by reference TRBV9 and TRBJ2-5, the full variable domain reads DSGVTQTPKHLITATGQRVTLRCSPRSGDLSVYWYQQSLDQGLQFLIQYYNGEERAKGNILERFSAQQFPDLHSELNLSSLELGDSALYFCASSTGTNPRSDGTQYFGPGTRLLVL.

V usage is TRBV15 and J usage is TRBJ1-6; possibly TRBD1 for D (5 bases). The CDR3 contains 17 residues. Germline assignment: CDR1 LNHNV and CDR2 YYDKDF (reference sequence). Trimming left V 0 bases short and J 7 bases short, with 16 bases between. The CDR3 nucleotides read TGTGCCACCAGCAGAGATGCTGAGGGGTACGGGAATTCACCCCTCCACTTT. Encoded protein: CATSRDAEGYGNSPLHF.

The CDR3 protein is CATSREGAGTDQPQHF. In DNA, the CDR3 is TGTGCCACCAGCAGGGAAGGGGCAGGGACGGATCAGCCCCAGCATTTT. The chain uses TRBV15 and TRBJ1-5; D may be TRBD1 (5 bases). There are 16 residues in the CDR3. CDR1 is LNHNV, CDR2 YYDKDF, per germline (reference sequence). With 3 bases removed from V and 5 bases from J, the gap between germline ends came to 17 bases.